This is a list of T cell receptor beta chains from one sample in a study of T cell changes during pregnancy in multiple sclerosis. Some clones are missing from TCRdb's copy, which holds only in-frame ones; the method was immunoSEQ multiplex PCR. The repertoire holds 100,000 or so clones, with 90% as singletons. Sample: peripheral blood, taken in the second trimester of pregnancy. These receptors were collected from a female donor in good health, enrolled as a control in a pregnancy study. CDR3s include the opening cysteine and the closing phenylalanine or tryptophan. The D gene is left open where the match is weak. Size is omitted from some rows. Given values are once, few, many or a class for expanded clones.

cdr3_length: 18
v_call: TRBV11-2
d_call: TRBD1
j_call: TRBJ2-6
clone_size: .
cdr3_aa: CASSSTTGTGSGANVLTF
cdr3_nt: TGTGCCAGCAGCTCTACCACCGGGACAGGCTCTGGGGCCAACGTCCTGACTTTC

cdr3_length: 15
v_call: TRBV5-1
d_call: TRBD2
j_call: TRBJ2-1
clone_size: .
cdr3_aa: CASSPRTSQYNEQFF
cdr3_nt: TGCGCCAGCAGCCCGCGGACTAGCCAGTACAATGAGCAGTTCTTC

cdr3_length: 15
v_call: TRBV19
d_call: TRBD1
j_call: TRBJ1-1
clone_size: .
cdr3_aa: CASTRDRRPDTEAFF
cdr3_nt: TGTGCCAGTACTAGGGACAGGCGGCCCGACACTGAAGCTTTCTTT

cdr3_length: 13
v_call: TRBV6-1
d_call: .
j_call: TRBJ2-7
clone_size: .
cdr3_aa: CASSRQYSYEQYF
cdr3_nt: TGTGCCAGCAGTCGACAGTACTCCTACGAGCAGTACTTC

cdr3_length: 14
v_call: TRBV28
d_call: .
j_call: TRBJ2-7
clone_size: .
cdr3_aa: CASSPPGHPSEQYF
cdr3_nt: TGTGCCAGCAGCCCACCGGGACACCCCTCGGAGCAGTACTTC

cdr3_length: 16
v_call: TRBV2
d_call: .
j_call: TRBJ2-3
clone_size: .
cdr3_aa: CASSVLRGIGTDTQYF
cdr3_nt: TGTGCCAGCAGCGTCTTAAGGGGGATAGGCACAGATACGCAGTATTTT

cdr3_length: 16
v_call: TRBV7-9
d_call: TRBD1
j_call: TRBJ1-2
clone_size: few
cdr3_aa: CASSLVRTGGNYGYTF
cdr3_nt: TGTGCCAGCAGCTTAGTGCGAACAGGGGGGAACTATGGCTACACCTTC

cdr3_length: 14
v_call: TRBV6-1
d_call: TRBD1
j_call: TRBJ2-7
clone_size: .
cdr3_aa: CASSDRTGYVEQYF
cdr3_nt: TGTGCCAGCAGTGATCGGACAGGGTATGTCGAGCAGTACTTC

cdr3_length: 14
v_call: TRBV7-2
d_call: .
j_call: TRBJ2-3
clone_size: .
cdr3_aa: CASSLMSGTDTQYF
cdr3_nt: TGTGCCAGCAGCTTAATGTCCGGCACAGATACGCAGTATTTT

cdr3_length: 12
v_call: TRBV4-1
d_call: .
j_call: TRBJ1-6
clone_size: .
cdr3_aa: CASSQGGSPLHF
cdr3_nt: TGCGCCAGCAGCCAGGGGGGTTCACCCCTCCACTTT

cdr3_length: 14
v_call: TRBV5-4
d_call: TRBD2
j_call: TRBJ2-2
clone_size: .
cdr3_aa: CASGTSESTGELFF
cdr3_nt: TGTGCCAGCGGGACTAGCGAGTCCACCGGGGAGCTGTTTTTT

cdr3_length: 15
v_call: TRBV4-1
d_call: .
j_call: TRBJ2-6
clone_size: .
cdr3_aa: CASSQDRVGANVLTF
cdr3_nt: TGCGCCAGCAGCCAAGACAGGGTTGGGGCCAACGTCCTGACTTTC

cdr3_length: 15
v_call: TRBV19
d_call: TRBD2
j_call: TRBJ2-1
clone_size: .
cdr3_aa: CASSLGRGGYNEQFF
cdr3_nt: TGTGCCAGTAGCCTCGGGAGGGGGGGCTACAATGAGCAGTTCTTC

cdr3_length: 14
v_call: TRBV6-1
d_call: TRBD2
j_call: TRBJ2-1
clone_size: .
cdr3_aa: CASMKGGSYNEQFF
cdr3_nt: TGTGCCAGCATGAAGGGAGGGAGCTACAATGAGCAGTTCTTC

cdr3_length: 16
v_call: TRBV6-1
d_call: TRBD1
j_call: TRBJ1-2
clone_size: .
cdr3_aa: CASSEKRDRPNYGYTF
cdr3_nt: TGTGCCAGCAGTGAAAAAAGGGACAGACCCAACTATGGCTACACCTTC

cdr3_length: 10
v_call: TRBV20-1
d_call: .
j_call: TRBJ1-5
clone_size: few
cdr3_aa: CSVGNQPQHF
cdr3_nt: TGCAGTGTCGGCAATCAGCCCCAGCATTTT

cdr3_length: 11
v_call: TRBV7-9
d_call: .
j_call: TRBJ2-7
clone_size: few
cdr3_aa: CASSRTGEQYF
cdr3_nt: TGTGCCAGCTCGAGAACGGGGGAGCAGTACTTC